The clone carrying this T cell receptor beta chain was found once. Trimming removed 3 bases from V and 0 bases from J, with 18 bases in between. Germline loops: CDR1 LNHDA, CDR2 SQIVND (reference sequence). The CDR3 extends over 18 amino acids. The data derive from a study of blood T cell repertoires in COVID-19. On the study more broadly: Collection of acute and convalescent COVID-19 samples took place in the United States, Italy and Spain. In each case, the material was cDNA or gDNA derived from T cells, B-cell-depleted T cells, or PBMCs.

The repertoire was sequenced with immunoSEQ multiplex PCR; TCRdb's copy has only in-frame clones and lacks some. The table includes around 200,000 clones, approximately 88% detected once. The sample taken for sequencing was peripheral blood. This clonotype originated in a man aged 35-49 years with acute or convalescent COVID-19. V usage is TRBV19 and J usage is TRBJ1-3; D ambiguous. CDR3 sequence (DNA): TGTGCCAGTAGTATGAGGGCAGCCTCCCTCAGCTCTGGAAACACCATATATTTT. Its translation: CASSMRAASLSSGNTIYF.